One sample yielded the 28 T cell receptor beta chains listed below, sequenced in a study of shared clonotypes between healthy human individuals (TCRdb year 2020). CD8 naive samples consisted of CD45RO-negative cells that were positively selected for CCR7, yielding a CD45RA+CCR7+ population without TemRA cells. The library came from the immunoSEQ multiplex PCR assay. In its TCRdb copy, this immuneACCESS table keeps in-frame sequences only and misses some clones. Where compared with another copy, unresolved V genes explain less than half of these, and the others have no known cause. For this sample the table gives roughly 570,000 clones, of which 98% were detected only once. 0.25% to 0.35% of the sample is held by the ten biggest clonotypes. Sequencing was carried out using naive CD8+ T cells sorted from blood. The cell subset or site label, as the study defines it: CD45RA+CCR7+. The receptor source for this set is a man aged 25 to 45 in good health.

This chain links TRBV11-3 with TRBJ2-1, with 12 bases identical to TRBD2. The CDR3 has 17 amino acids. Germline V CDR1 and CDR2: SGHNT, YENEEA. V gave up 5 bases and J gave up 5 bases; unmatched junction bases: 10. CDR3 sequence: CASSLRLAGDPHNEQFF. The CDR3 DNA is TGTGCCAGCAGCCTCCGACTAGCGGGAGATCCCCACAATGAGCAGTTCTTC.

The chain couples TRBV7-9 to TRBJ2-3; 9 bases are shared with TRBD1. The CDR3 runs to 16 residues. V shed 5 bases and J 6 bases; nucleotides not matched to a gene: 12. CDR1 SEHNR and CDR2 FQNEAQ come from the germline V gene (reference sequence). CDR3 coding DNA: TGTGCCAGCAGCCAGGGGAAACAGGGGGCTATGGATACGCAGTATTTT. It translates to CASSQGKQGAMDTQYF.

This chain links TRBV7-9 with TRBJ2-7; D might be TRBD1 (6 bases). V was pared by 8 bases and J by 5 bases, with 19 bases between. The CDR3 loop spans 14 amino acids. Germline V gene sequence: CDR1 SEHNR, CDR2 FQNEAQ (reference sequence). The CDR3 DNA sequence: TGTGCCAGCTGGGGCGGCACAGGGCCCCACGAGCAGTACTTC. It is translated as CASWGGTGPHEQYF.

This clone was detected only once. The genes are TRBV27 and TRBJ1-4, with 10 bases that match TRBD1. Unmatched junction bases numbered 12, after V lost 0 bases and J lost 8 bases. This CDR3 comprises 18 residues. The germline CDR1 and CDR2 sequences are MNHEY and SMNVEV (reference sequence). The CDR3: CASSLSGGPGQGYEKLFF. As DNA, the CDR3 is TGTGCCAGCAGTTTATCGGGGGGCCCGGGACAGGGGTACGAAAAACTGTTTTTT. The whole variable domain, filled in from reference TRBV27 and TRBJ1-4, reads EAQVTQNPRYLITVTGKKLTVTCSQNMNHEYMSWYRQDPGLGLRQIYYSMNVEVTDKGDVPEGYKVSRKEKRNFPLILESPSPNQTSLYFCASSLSGGPGQGYEKLFFGSGTQLSVL.

The chain is built from TRBV7-6 and TRBJ1-1; 9 nucleotides agree with TRBD1. Trimming removed 5 bases from V and 2 bases from J; junction bases left unmatched: 3. Germline V gene data show CDR1 as SGHVS and CDR2 as FNYEAQ. The CDR3 is made up of 14 amino acids. The DNA of the CDR3 is TGTGCCAGCAGCATGACAGGGGGTAACACTGAAGCTTTCTTT. It is translated as CASSMTGGNTEAFF.

The sample holds one count of this clone. J is TRBJ1-1 and V is TRBV10-2; no clear D. V lost 3 bases, J lost 1 base, and 21 bases lay in between. This CDR3 is 18 amino acids long. The V gene's germline CDR1 is WSHSY and CDR2 SAAADI. The CDR3 region has the DNA TGCGCCAGCAGTGAAGTCTTCGTCTCGGATTATTGGAACACTGAAGCTTTCTTT. This encodes CASSEVFVSDYWNTEAFF.

The CDR3 region is CASSLLEPSYNEQFF. In DNA, the CDR3 is TGTGCCAGCAGTTTACTGGAACCCTCCTACAATGAGCAGTTCTTC. The chain uses TRBV27 and TRBJ2-1; D uncertain. Trimming pared 2 bases from V and 0 bases from J, leaving 8 bases between. This CDR3 is built from 15 residues. Germline-derived CDR1 and CDR2 are MNHEY and SMNVEV (reference sequence).

J is TRBJ2-7 and V is TRBV11-2, with D uncertain. Germline loops: CDR1 SGHAT, CDR2 FQNNGV. The germline V and J ends were trimmed by 5 bases and 4 bases, with 9 bases remaining between them. The CDR3 loop spans 12 amino acids. CDR3 in DNA: TGTGCCAGCAGCGGTACACGTTACGAGCAGTACTTC. Translation gives CASSGTRYEQYF.

The rearrangement joins TRBV5-4 to TRBJ2-7; 11 positions match TRBD2. Per germline, CDR1 SGHNT and CDR2 YYREEE (reference sequence). After removal of 5 bases from V and 3 bases from J, the junction contained 10 bases not matched to a gene. The CDR3 contains 16 residues. CDR3 region: CASSPPGLAAYYEQYF. For the CDR3, the DNA is TGTGCCAGCAGTCCCCCGGGACTAGCGGCATACTACGAGCAGTACTTC.

The rearrangement joins TRBV4-1 to TRBJ2-1; TRBD2 matches at 9 bases. Losses at the gene ends were 3 bases for V and 8 bases for J; bases not matched to a gene: 17. Germline loops: CDR1 MGHRA, CDR2 YSYEKL. The CDR3 loop spans 18 amino acids. CDR3 coding DNA: TGCGCCAGCAGCCAGATCCTGGTGGGGGCGGGAGGGCCCTATGAGCAGTTCTTC. This codes for CASSQILVGAGGPYEQFF.

The chain is built from TRBV29-1 and TRBJ1-1; no clear D. Germline V gene lookup returns CDR1 SQVTM and CDR2 ANQGSEA. The CDR3 is 13 amino acids. Deletions cut 0 bases from V and 5 bases from J, with 10 bases between. CDR3 nucleotides: TGCAGCGTTGAAGATCTAGTTTTTACTGAAGCTTTCTTT. It encodes CSVEDLVFTEAFF.

The rearrangement uses TRBV4-1 and TRBJ2-1, with D unresolved. The length of the CDR3 is 14 residues. V gave up 1 base and J gave up 4 bases, with 8 bases separating them. Looked up from germline, CDR1 is MGHRA and CDR2 is YSYEKL. This CDR3 reads CASSQVLSYNEQFF. CDR3 nucleotides: TGCGCCAGCAGCCAAGTATTGTCGTACAATGAGCAGTTCTTC.

The CDR3 nucleotides read TGCGCCAGCAACACTCTCCGGGCCATGGGGAATCAGCCCCAGCATTTT. Protein sequence: CASNTLRAMGNQPQHF. J is TRBJ1-5 and V is TRBV10-1; D is ambiguous. Germline lookup yields CDR1 WNHNN and CDR2 SYGVQD (reference sequence). Between the trimmed V and J ends, which lost 7 bases and 4 bases, there was a span of 20 bases. CDR3 size: 16 residues.

The chain combines TRBV30 with TRBJ2-7; D possibly uses TRBD1 or TRBD2 (5 bases each). The CDR3 runs to 16 residues. CDR1 and CDR2 (germline): GTSNPN, SVGIG (reference sequence). Trimming left V 2 bases short and J 1 base short, with 18 bases between. In DNA, the CDR3 is TGTGCCTGGAGTCCCTCCCCGGGGACCATTTCCTACGAGCAGTACTTC. Translated: CAWSPSPGTISYEQYF.

The rearrangement uses TRBV15 and TRBJ2-5; 9 bases line up with TRBD1. The ends lost 4 bases at V and 1 base at J; junction bases unmatched: 13. Germline V lookup: CDR1 LNHNV, CDR2 YYDKDF (reference sequence). The length of the CDR3 is 18 residues. The chain's CDR3 is CATSIRGQGEFGQETQYF. In nucleotides, the CDR3 is TGTGCCACCAGCATCCGGGGACAGGGAGAGTTTGGCCAAGAGACCCAGTACTTC. The whole variable domain, filled in from reference TRBV15 and TRBJ2-5, reads DAMVIQNPRYQVTQFGKPVTLSCSQTLNHNVMYWYQQKSSQAPKLLFHYYDKDFNNEADTPDNFQSRRPNTSFCFLDIRSPGLGDTAMYLCATSIRGQGEFGQETQYFGPGTRLLVL.

The gene calls are TRBV6-1 and TRBJ2-7; 7 positions match TRBD2. There are 15 residues in the CDR3. Trimming at V came to 3 bases and at J to 5 bases, leaving 10 bases not matched to a gene. The germline gives CDR1 MNHNS, CDR2 SASEGT. This CDR3 is CASSDRGGSLHEQYF. The CDR3 bases are TGTGCCAGCAGTGACCGGGGCGGGAGCCTCCACGAGCAGTACTTC.

The V call is TRBV11-2, the J call TRBJ2-1; TRBD2 aligns across 14 bases. The CDR3 is made up of 19 amino acids. The V gene's germline CDR1 is SGHAT and CDR2 FQNNGV. The V and J ends lost 3 bases and 6 bases, in that order; junction bases with no gene match: 13. The DNA of the CDR3 is TGTGCCAGCAGCTTCAAGACCGGGACTAGCGGGAGTTTGGGCAATGAGCAGTTCTTC. It encodes CASSFKTGTSGSLGNEQFF.

Comments on this clone: The same CDR3 is also encoded by other DNA sequences in this sample. The rearrangement uses TRBV19 and TRBJ2-7; the D gene is possibly TRBD2 (5 bases). The CDR3 spans 13 residues. V dropped 3 bases and J dropped 1 base, with 7 bases sitting between them. Germline CDR1 and CDR2: LNHDA and SQIVND (reference sequence). CDR3 nucleotide sequence: TGTGCCAGTAGTATTGGCGGGTCCTACGAGCAGTACTTC. Translated: CASSIGGSYEQYF.

This clone has only one observation. V usage is TRBV7-9 and J usage is TRBJ2-1; 13 nucleotides agree with TRBD2. In germline, CDR1 is SEHNR, CDR2 FQNEAQ (reference sequence). The CDR3 extends over 14 amino acids. V shed 4 bases and J 8 bases; nucleotides not matched to a gene: 2. The chain's CDR3 is CASSWTSGSDEQFF. In DNA form, the CDR3 reads TGTGCCAGCAGCTGGACTAGCGGGAGCGATGAGCAGTTCTTC. The full variable domain, its missing parts supplied by reference TRBV7-9 and TRBJ2-1, is DTGVSQNPRHKITKRGQNVTFRCDPISEHNRLYWYRQTLGQGPEFLTYFQNEAQLEKSRLLSDRFSAERPKGSFSTLEIQRTEQGDSAMYLCASSWTSGSDEQFFGPGTRLTVL.

The V and J genes are TRBV6-5 and TRBJ2-7; no definite D call. The germline V gene encodes CDR1 MNHEY and CDR2 SVGAGI. The CDR3 has 12 amino acids. Deletions cut 11 bases from V and 0 bases from J, with 11 bases between. CDR3 sequence: CASGLTSYEQYF. The CDR3 bases are TGTGCCTCGGGCTTAACCTCCTACGAGCAGTACTTC.

The J gene is TRBJ2-7, the V gene TRBV10-2; 7 nucleotides align to TRBD1. The CDR3 length is 14 residues. V was pared by 8 bases and J by 5 bases, with 12 bases of the junction left unmatched. Germline V lookup: CDR1 WSHSY, CDR2 SAAADI. CDR3 in amino acids: CASGPDRAWDEQYF. CDR3 nucleotides: TGCGCCAGCGGCCCTGACAGGGCCTGGGACGAGCAGTACTTC.

The chain uses TRBV9 and TRBJ2-7, with 8 bases aligning to TRBD1. CDR1 is SGDLS and CDR2 is YYNGEE in the germline V gene. The ends lost 3 bases at V and 3 bases at J; junction bases unmatched: 8. CDR3 size: 15 residues. The CDR3 loop is CASSAATGAFYEQYF. CDR3 DNA: TGTGCCAGCAGCGCGGCGACAGGGGCATTCTACGAGCAGTACTTC. The full variable domain, completed using reference TRBV9 and TRBJ2-7, is DSGVTQTPKHLITATGQRVTLRCSPRSGDLSVYWYQQSLDQGLQFLIQYYNGEERAKGNILERFSAQQFPDLHSELNLSSLELGDSALYFCASSAATGAFYEQYFGPGTRLTVT.

This chain links TRBV9 with TRBJ2-3, with 13 bases identical to TRBD2. After removal of 0 bases from V and 5 bases from J, the junction contained 0 bases not matched to a gene. CDR1 is SGDLS, CDR2 YYNGEE, per germline. The CDR3 extends over 15 amino acids. DNA of the CDR3: TGTGCCAGCAGCGTAGGACTAGCGGGAGGAGATACGCAGTATTTT. Its translation is CASSVGLAGGDTQYF.

The gene calls are TRBV5-8 and TRBJ2-3; D remains unclear. The CDR3 is 15 amino acids. The germline V and J ends were trimmed by 4 bases and 6 bases, with 18 bases remaining between them. The germline gives CDR1 SGHTS, CDR2 YDEGEE. CDR3 loop: CASSLGSGMADTQYF. Written as DNA, the CDR3 is TGTGCCAGCAGCCTAGGATCCGGAATGGCTGATACGCAGTATTTT.

The V and J genes are TRBV4-1 and TRBJ2-2; D might be TRBD1 (8 bases). In germline, CDR1 is MGHRA, CDR2 YSYEKL. The CDR3 extends over 14 amino acids. V was pared by 8 bases and J by 8 bases, with 18 bases between. CDR3 DNA sequence: TGCGCCAGCCACTCAACAGGGGGGGCAGGGGAGCTGTTTTTT. Protein: CASHSTGGAGELFF.

The V gene is TRBV7-9, the J gene TRBJ2-7; D is unresolved. Germline V gives CDR1 SEHNR, CDR2 FQNEAQ (reference sequence). CDR3 length: 15 amino acids. The V gene lost 3 bases and the J gene lost 2 bases, with 14 bases spanning the gap. In nucleotides, the CDR3 is TGTGCCAGCAGCTTTGGGCCTGCGGAAACCTACGAGCAGTACTTC. It codes for CASSFGPAETYEQYF.

J is TRBJ1-4 and V is TRBV5-1; 8 bases align to TRBD1. Germline lookup yields CDR1 SGHRS and CDR2 YFSETQ. The junction had 2 bases not matched to a gene; V was cut back by 0 bases and J by 4 bases. The CDR3 extends over 15 amino acids. Here the CDR3 DNA reads TGCGCCAGCAGCTTGGAGGGACAGGTTAATGAAAAACTGTTTTTT. Its translation is CASSLEGQVNEKLFF.

This clone showed up just once. The genes are TRBV28 and TRBJ2-5; 8 bases map to TRBD1. V was clipped by 3 bases and J by 4 bases; unmatched bases: 10. The V gene's germline CDR1 is MDHEN and CDR2 SYDVKM. This CDR3 region has 16 residues. CDR3 DNA: TGTGCCAGCAGTTTTGTCCGCAGGGGGCCCCCAGAGACCCAGTACTTC. Translation: CASSFVRRGPPETQYF. Full variable domain (outside the CDR3, taken from reference TRBV28 and TRBJ2-5): DVKVTQSSRYLVKRTGEKVFLECVQDMDHENMFWYRQDPGLGLRLIYFSYDVKMKEKGDIPEGYSVSREKKERFSLILESASTNQTSMYLCASSFVRRGPPETQYFGPGTRLLVL.